This TCR beta chain was observed in a study of identical twins. General study points: Memory repertoires lacked the insertion deficit that abundant cord blood beta clonotypes showed.

The germline gives CDR1 DFQATT, CDR2 SNEGSKA (reference sequence). The CDR3 has 14 residues. Unique molecular identifiers were present on the cDNA, which also gained a universal primer site by template switching. TCRdb re-derived calls from the 5' RACE reads in MiXCR, one entry per CDR3 protein. This sample has around 1.7 million distinct CDR3 sequences, with about 32% found just once. Details on this clonotype: Its antigen is currently unknown. At one end the junction does not follow the germline gene, possibly because of a read error.

Sequencing used cord blood. The gene calls are TRBV20-1 and TRBJ2-1, with 8 bases fitting TRBD2. The source is a newborn girl in good health. The CDR3 DNA follows: TGCAGTGTTAGAGACGGGACTAGTAGCAATGAGCAGTTCTTC. This codes for CSVRDGTSSNEQFF.